Listed here are 12 T cell receptor beta chains from one sample, sequenced in a study of T cell changes during pregnancy in multiple sclerosis. Assay: immunoSEQ multiplex PCR; the TCRdb copy retains only in-frame clones and omits some. The sample includes 30,000 or so clones, about nine tenths seen only once; the top ten take about 3.8%. The sequencing here drew on CD8+ T cells from peripheral blood mononuclear cells, taken in the second trimester of pregnancy. All receptors derive from a female donor in good health, enrolled as a control in a pregnancy study.

The chain carries TRBV4-3 and TRBJ2-1, with a weak D call TRBD2 (6 bases). This CDR3 has 15 residues. The V and J ends lost 6 bases and 0 bases respectively, with 12 bases between them. Germline loops: CDR1 LGHNA, CDR2 YSLEER. The chain's CDR3 is CASSPGLSSYNEQFF. CDR3 in DNA: TGCGCCAGCAGTCCGGGACTGAGCTCCTACAATGAGCAGTTCTTC.

The gene calls are TRBV11-1 and TRBJ2-2, with 9 bases that match TRBD2. The CDR3 sequence is 15 residues long. The germline V gene encodes CDR1 SGHAT and CDR2 FQDESV (reference sequence). V gave up 1 base and J gave up 4 bases; unmatched junction bases: 1. The CDR3 DNA reads as TGTGCCAGCAGCTTAGGTAGCGGGGGCACCGGGGAGCTGTTTTTT. Encoded protein: CASSLGSGGTGELFF.

This chain connects TRBV4-2 to TRBJ1-1; TRBD1 matches at 8 bases. J was trimmed by 1 base and V by 0 bases; bases with no gene match: 1. CDR1 is LGHNA and CDR2 is YNFKEQ in the germline V gene. The CDR3 is 15 residues long. CDR3 DNA sequence: TGTGCCAGCAGCCAAGATGGGACAGGGAACACTGAAGCTTTCTTT. The encoded protein is CASSQDGTGNTEAFF.

Written as DNA, the CDR3 is TGTGCCATCAGTGATAAGGGGGCTTACTATGGCTACACCTTC. It yields the protein CAISDKGAYYGYTF. The chain has TRBV10-3 and TRBJ1-2; TRBD1 matches at 7 bases. The CDR3 is 14 residues long. Germline loops: CDR1 ENHRY, CDR2 SYGVKD. The V segment lost 3 bases and the J segment 3 bases; nucleotides outside the gene matches: 4.

The chain couples TRBV27 to TRBJ2-5; TRBD2 agrees at 9 bases. This CDR3 is built from 16 residues. Trimming at V came to 1 base and at J to 0 bases, leaving 3 bases not matched to a gene. Per germline, CDR1 MNHEY and CDR2 SMNVEV (reference sequence). The CDR3 loop is CASSLLASGDQETQYF. CDR3 in DNA: TGTGCCAGCAGTTTATTGGCTAGCGGGGACCAAGAGACCCAGTACTTC.

The chain combines TRBV9 with TRBJ1-4; 7 nucleotides line up with TRBD1. The J segment lost 7 bases and the V segment lost 0 bases, leaving 6 bases of the junction unmatched. The CDR3 contains 15 residues. CDR1 SGDLS and CDR2 YYNGEE come from the germline V gene. The chain's CDR3 is CASSVGTGGGEKLFF. The CDR3 nucleotides are TGTGCCAGCAGCGTAGGGACAGGAGGGGGTGAAAAACTGTTTTTT.

V and J are TRBV18 and TRBJ2-7, with D possibly matching TRBD2 (5 bases). From germline, CDR1 is KGHSH and CDR2 LQKENI. Trimming pared 0 bases from V and 4 bases from J, leaving 13 bases between. This CDR3 spans 15 amino acids. The CDR3 nucleotides read TGTGCCAGCTCACCACCTGGCGGGTCCGCTTACGAGCAGTACTTC. Translation gives CASSPPGGSAYEQYF. Filled out from reference TRBV18 and TRBJ2-7, the complete variable domain reads NAGVMQNPRHLVRRRGQEARLRCSPMKGHSHVYWYRQLPEEGLKFMVYLQKENIIDESGMPKERFSAEFPKEGPSILRIQQVVRGDSAAYFCASSPPGGSAYEQYFGPGTRLTVT.

The V gene is TRBV4-1, the J gene TRBJ2-3; the D gene is possibly TRBD2 (6 bases). Trimming removed 1 base at V and 2 bases at J, with 10 bases between. The CDR3 consists of 15 residues. Germline V lookup: CDR1 MGHRA, CDR2 YSYEKL. CDR3 sequence (DNA): TGCGCCAGCAGCCAAGTTCCGGGGGTCACAGATACGCAGTATTTT. It yields the protein CASSQVPGVTDTQYF.

This chain links TRBV29-1 with TRBJ2-1, with 11 positions matching TRBD2. Germline V CDR1 and CDR2: SQVTM, ANQGSEA. The CDR3 sequence is 15 residues long. The ends lost 3 bases at V and 2 bases at J; junction bases unmatched: 3. The CDR3 region is CSVDGTSGAYNEQFF. CDR3 DNA sequence: TGCAGCGTTGACGGGACTAGCGGTGCCTACAATGAGCAGTTCTTC.

The rearrangement uses TRBV5-4 and TRBJ2-7, with D possibly being TRBD1 (7 bases). This CDR3 contains 14 residues. Germline CDR1 SGHNT, CDR2 YYREEE (reference sequence). V dropped 4 bases and J dropped 3 bases, with 14 bases sitting between them. The DNA for the CDR3 is TGTGCCAGCAGCATCGCGGGACAGAGCTACGAGCAGTACTTC. Translation: CASSIAGQSYEQYF.

This chain joins TRBV25-1 and TRBJ1-2, with D possibly matching TRBD1 (5 bases). This CDR3 is 14 amino acids long. V shed 0 bases and J shed 4 bases, with 9 bases lying between them. Germline assignment: CDR1 MGHDK and CDR2 SYGVNS. The chain's CDR3 is CASSEYVDSYGYTF. DNA for the CDR3: TGTGCCAGCAGTGAATATGTAGACAGCTATGGCTACACCTTC.

The chain uses TRBV4-3 and TRBJ2-7; D possibly corresponds to TRBD2 (5 bases). V was cut by 0 bases and J by 2 bases, with 17 bases left in between. This CDR3 has 17 amino acids. Germline CDR1 is LGHNA and CDR2 is YSLEER. CDR3 nucleotide sequence: TGCGCCAGCAGCCAAGAACTCCTGGGAGCCCTCACCTACGAGCAGTACTTC. Protein: CASSQELLGALTYEQYF.